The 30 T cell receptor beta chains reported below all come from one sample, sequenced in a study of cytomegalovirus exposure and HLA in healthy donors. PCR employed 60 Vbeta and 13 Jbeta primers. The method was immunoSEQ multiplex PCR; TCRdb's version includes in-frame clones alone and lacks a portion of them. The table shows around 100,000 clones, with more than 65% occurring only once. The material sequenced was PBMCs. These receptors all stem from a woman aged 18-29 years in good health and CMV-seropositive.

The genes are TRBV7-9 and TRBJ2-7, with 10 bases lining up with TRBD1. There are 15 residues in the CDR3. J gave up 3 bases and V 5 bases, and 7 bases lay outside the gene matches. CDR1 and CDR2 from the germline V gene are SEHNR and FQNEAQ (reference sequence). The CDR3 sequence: CASSPDRGHVYEQYF. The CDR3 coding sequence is TGTGCCAGCAGCCCAGACAGGGGGCATGTCTACGAGCAGTACTTC. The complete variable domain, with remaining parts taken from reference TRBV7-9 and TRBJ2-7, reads DTGVSQNPRHKITKRGQNVTFRCDPISEHNRLYWYRQTLGQGPEFLTYFQNEAQLEKSRLLSDRFSAERPKGSFSTLEIQRTEQGDSAMYLCASSPDRGHVYEQYFGPGTRLTVT.

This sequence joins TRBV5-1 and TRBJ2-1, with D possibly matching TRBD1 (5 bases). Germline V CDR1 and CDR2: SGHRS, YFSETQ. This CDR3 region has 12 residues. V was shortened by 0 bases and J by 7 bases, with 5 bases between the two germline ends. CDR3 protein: CASSLAGNEQFF. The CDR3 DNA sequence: TGCGCCAGCAGCTTGGCAGGGAATGAGCAGTTCTTC.

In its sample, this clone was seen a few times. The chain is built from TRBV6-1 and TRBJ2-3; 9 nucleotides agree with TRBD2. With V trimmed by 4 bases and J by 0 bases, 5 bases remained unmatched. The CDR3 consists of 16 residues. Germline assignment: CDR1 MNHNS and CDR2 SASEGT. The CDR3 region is CASSGYTSGSTDTQYF. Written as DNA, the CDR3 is TGTGCCAGCAGTGGGTATACTAGCGGGAGCACAGATACGCAGTATTTT.

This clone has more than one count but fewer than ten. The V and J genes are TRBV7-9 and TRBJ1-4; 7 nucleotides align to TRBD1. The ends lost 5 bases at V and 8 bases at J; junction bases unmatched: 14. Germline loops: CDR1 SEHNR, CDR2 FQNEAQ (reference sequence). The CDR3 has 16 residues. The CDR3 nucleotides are TGTGCCAGCAGCCTGACCTGGGACAGTGCCCTCGAAAAACTGTTTTTT. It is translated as CASSLTWDSALEKLFF.

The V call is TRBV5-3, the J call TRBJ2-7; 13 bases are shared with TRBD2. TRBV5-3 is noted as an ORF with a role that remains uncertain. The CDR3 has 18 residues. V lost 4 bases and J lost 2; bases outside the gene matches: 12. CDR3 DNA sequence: TGTGCCAGAAGCCGAAGGACTAGCGGGAGAAGGAGTACCTACGAGCAGTACTTC. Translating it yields CARSRRTSGRRSTYEQYF.

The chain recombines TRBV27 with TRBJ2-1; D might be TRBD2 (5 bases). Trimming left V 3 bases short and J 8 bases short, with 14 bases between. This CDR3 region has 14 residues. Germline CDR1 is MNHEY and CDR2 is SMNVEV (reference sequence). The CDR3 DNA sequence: TGTGCCAGCAGTTTTCTTCCGGGATTGGATGAGCAGTTCTTC. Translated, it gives CASSFLPGLDEQFF.

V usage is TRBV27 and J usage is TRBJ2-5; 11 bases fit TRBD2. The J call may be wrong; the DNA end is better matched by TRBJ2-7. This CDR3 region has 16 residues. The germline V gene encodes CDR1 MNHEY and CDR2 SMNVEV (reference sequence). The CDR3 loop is CASSPGVAGGRGEQYF. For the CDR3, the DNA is TGTGCCAGCAGCCCCGGGGTAGCGGGAGGGCGGGGCGAGCAGTACTTC.

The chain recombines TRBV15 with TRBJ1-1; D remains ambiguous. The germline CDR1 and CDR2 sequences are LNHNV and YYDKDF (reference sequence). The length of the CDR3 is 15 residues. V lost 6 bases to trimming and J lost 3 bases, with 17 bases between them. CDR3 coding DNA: TGTGCCACCAGTCTCCCAAATGGCGGTCACACTGAAGCTTTCTTT. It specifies CATSLPNGGHTEAFF.

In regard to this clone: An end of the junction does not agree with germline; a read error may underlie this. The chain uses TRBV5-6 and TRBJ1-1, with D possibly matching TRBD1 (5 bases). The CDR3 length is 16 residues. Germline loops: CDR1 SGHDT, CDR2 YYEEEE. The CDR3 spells CASSLVGSPGITGAFF. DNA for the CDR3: TGTGCCAGCAGCTTGGTCGGTAGTCCAGGGATCACTGGAGCTTTCTTT.

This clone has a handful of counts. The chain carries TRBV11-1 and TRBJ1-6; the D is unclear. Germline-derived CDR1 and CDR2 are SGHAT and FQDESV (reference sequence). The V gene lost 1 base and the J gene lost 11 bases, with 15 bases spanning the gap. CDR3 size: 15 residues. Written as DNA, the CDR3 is TGTGCCAGCAGCTTAGAGCGCGGTACGGCTACACCCCTCCACTTT. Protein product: CASSLERGTATPLHF.

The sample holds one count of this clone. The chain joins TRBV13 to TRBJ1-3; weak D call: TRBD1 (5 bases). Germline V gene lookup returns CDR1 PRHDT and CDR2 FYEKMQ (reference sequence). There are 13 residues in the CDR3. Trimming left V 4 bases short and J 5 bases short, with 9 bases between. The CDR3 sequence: CASSSQGRNTIYF. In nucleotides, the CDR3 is TGTGCCAGCAGCTCCCAGGGTAGAAACACCATATATTTT. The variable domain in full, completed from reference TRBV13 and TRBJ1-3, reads AAGVIQSPRHLIKEKRETATLKCYPIPRHDTVYWYQQGPGQDPQFLISFYEKMQSDKGSIPDRFSAQQFSDYHSELNMSSLELGDSALYFCASSSQGRNTIYFGEGSWLTVV.

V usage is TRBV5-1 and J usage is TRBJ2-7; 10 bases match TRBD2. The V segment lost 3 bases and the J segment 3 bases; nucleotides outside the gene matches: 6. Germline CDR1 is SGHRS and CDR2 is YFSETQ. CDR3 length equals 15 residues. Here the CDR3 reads CASSSNSGGLYEQYF. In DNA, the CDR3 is TGCGCCAGCAGCTCGAATAGCGGGGGGCTCTACGAGCAGTACTTC.

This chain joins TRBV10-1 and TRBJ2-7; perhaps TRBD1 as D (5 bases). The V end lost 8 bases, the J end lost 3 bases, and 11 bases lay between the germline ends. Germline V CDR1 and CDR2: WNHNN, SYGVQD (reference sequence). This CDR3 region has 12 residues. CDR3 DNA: TGCGCCAGCGAAACCGGACACTACGAGCAGTACTTC. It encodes CASETGHYEQYF.

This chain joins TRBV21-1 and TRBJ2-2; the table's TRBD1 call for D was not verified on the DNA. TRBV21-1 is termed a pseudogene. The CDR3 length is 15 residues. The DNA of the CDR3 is TGTGCCAGCAGCTCTCGACAGGGGAACACCGGGGAGCTGTTTTTT. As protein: CASSSRQGNTGELFF.

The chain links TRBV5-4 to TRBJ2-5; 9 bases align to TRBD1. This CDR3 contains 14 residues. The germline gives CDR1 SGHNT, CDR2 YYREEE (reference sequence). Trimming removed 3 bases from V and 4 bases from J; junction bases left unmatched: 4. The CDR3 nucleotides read TGTGCCAGCAGCTGGGGACAGGGAAGAGAGACCCAGTACTTC. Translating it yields CASSWGQGRETQYF.

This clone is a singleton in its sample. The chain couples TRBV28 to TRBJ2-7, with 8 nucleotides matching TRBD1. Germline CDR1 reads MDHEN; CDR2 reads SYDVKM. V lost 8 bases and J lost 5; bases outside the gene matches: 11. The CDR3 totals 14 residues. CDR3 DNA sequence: TGTGCCAGCTACCCCCGGACAGGGTTCGACGAGCAGTACTTC. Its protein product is CASYPRTGFDEQYF.

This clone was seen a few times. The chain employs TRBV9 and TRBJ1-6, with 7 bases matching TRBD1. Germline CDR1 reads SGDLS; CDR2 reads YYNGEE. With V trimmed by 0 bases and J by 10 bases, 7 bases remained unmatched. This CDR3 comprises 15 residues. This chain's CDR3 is CASSVGRTGVSPLHF. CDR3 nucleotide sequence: TGTGCCAGCAGCGTAGGACGAACAGGGGTATCACCCCTCCACTTT.

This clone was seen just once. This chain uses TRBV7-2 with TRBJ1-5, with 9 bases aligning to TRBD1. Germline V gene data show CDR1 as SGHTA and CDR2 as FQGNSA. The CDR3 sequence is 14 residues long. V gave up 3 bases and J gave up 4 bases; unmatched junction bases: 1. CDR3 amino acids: CASSLGTGNQPQHF. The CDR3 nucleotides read TGTGCCAGCAGCTTGGGGACAGGGAATCAGCCCCAGCATTTT.

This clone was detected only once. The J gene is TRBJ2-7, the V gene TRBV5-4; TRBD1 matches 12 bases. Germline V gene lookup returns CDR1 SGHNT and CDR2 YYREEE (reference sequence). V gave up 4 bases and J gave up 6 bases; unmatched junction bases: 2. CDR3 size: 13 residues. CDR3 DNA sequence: TGTGCCAGCAGCCGGGACAGGGGGCGCGAGCAGTACTTC. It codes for CASSRDRGREQYF.

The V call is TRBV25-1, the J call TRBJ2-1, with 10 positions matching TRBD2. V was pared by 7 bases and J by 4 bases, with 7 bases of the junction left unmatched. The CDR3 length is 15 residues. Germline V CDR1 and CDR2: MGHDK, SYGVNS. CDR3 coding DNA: TGTGCCAGCACCCCTAGCGGGGGAAGATACAATGAGCAGTTCTTC. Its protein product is CASTPSGGRYNEQFF.

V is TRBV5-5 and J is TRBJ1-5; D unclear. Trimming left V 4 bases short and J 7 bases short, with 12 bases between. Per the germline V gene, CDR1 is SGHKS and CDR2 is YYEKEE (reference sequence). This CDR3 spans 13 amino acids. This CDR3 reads CASSGDGGQPQHF. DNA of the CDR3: TGTGCCAGCAGCGGGGATGGAGGACAGCCCCAGCATTTT.

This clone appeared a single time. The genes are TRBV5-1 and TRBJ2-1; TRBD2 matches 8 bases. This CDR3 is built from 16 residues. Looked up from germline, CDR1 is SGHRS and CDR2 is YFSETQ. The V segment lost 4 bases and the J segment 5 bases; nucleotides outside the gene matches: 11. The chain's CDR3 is CASSNTGLDSHNEQFF. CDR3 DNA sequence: TGCGCCAGCAGCAATACGGGACTAGACTCTCACAATGAGCAGTTCTTC.

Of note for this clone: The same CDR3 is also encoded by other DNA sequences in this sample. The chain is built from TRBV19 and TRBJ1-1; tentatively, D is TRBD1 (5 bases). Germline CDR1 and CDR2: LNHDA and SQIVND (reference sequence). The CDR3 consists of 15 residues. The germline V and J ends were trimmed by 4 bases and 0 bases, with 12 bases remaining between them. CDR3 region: CASSNSGGVNTEAFF. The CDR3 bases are TGTGCCAGTAGTAATTCCGGAGGGGTGAACACTGAAGCTTTCTTT.

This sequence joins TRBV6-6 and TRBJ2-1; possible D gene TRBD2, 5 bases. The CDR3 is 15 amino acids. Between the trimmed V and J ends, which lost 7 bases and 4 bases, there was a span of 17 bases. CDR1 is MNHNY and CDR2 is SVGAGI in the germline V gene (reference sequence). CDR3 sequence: CASTRMSGAYNEQFF. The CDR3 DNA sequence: TGTGCCAGCACTCGAATGAGCGGAGCTTACAATGAGCAGTTCTTC.

The CDR3 coding sequence is TGTGCCAGCAGCCAAGGAACGGGACAGCCCTCTGATGAGCAGTTCTTC. It yields the protein CASSQGTGQPSDEQFF. The V call is TRBV4-2, the J call TRBJ2-1; 7 bases match TRBD1. The CDR3 extends over 16 amino acids. CDR1 is LGHNA and CDR2 is YNFKEQ in the germline V gene. The junction had 11 bases not matched to a gene; V was cut back by 1 base and J by 8 bases.

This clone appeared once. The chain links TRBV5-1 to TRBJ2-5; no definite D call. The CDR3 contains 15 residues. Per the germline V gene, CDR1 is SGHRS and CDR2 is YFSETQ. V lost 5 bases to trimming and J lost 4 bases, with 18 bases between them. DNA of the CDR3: TGCGCCAGCAGTGGTGCTATTTTAGATTTAGAGACCCAGTACTTC. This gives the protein CASSGAILDLETQYF.

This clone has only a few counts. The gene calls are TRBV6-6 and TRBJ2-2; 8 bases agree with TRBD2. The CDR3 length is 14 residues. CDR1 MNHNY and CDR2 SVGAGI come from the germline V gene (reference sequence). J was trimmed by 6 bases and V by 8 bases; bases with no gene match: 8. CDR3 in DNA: TGTGCCAGCCGCCGGGGGGGCTCCGCCGGGGAGCTGTTTTTT. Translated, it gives CASRRGGSAGELFF.

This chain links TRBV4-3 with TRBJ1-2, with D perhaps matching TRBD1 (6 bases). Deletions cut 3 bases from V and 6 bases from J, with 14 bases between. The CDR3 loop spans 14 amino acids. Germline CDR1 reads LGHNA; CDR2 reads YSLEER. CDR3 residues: CASSQIRQADGYTF. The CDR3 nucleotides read TGCGCCAGCAGCCAGATTAGACAGGCCGATGGCTACACCTTC.

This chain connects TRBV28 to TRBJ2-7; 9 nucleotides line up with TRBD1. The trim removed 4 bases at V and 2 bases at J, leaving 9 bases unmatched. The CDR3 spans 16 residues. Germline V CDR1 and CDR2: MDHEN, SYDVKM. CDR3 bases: TGTGCCAGCAGTTCTCTCGGGACAGGGACCCCCTACGAGCAGTACTTC. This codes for CASSSLGTGTPYEQYF.

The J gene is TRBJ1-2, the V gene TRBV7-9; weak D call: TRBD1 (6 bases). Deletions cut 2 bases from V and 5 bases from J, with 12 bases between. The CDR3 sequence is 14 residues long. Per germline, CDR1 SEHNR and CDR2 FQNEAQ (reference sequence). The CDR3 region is CASSLRDTSYGYTF. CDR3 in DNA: TGTGCCAGCAGCTTAAGGGACACTTCATATGGCTACACCTTC.